This T cell receptor (beta chain) originates from a study of cytomegalovirus exposure and HLA in healthy donors. Findings and limits, study-wide: Serostatus for CMV was the only available immune exposure information. Many donors shared some public TCRs, even though most TCR sequences were rare. According to a later analysis, most TCR beta chains associated with CMV appeared HLA-restricted.

PCR was performed using 60 Vbeta and 13 Jbeta primers. The method was immunoSEQ multiplex PCR; TCRdb's version includes in-frame clones alone and lacks a portion of them. The table has around 110,000 clones, roughly 9% seen once. Points on this clone: Its antigen is as yet unknown.

The J segment lost 4 bases and the V segment lost 6 bases, leaving 5 bases of the junction unmatched. The CDR3 contains 14 residues. The germline V gene has CDR1 MNHNY and CDR2 SVGAGI (reference sequence). The chain recombines TRBV6-6 with TRBJ1-5; 8 bases match TRBD1. The sequencing input was PBMCs. This clonotype originated in a man aged 25 to 45 in good health and CMV-seronegative. CDR3 sequence reads: CASSQTGANQPQHF. CDR3 nucleotide sequence: TGTGCCAGCAGCCAGACAGGGGCGAATCAGCCCCAGCATTTT.